The 20 T cell receptor beta chains below were found in one sample sequenced in a study of T cell responses to AZD1222 COVID-19 vaccine. Profiled with immunoSEQ multiplex PCR; TCRdb holds only in-frame clones, not every one. The sample has just under 35,000 clones; 85% to 90% are singletons. The specimen was peripheral blood, collected 28 days after the second AZD1222 dose. These receptor sequences come from an adult who received the AZD1222 COVID-19 vaccine.

The chain is built from TRBV3-1 (or the pseudogene TRBV3-2) and TRBJ2-2; no reliable D call. CDR3 length: 14 residues. Germline assignment: CDR1 LGHDT and CDR2 YNNKEL (reference sequence). The V end lost 0 bases, the J end lost 7 bases, and 9 bases lay between the germline ends. The chain's CDR3 is CASSQDTIIGELFF. The CDR3 region has the DNA TGTGCCAGCAGCCAAGATACGATTATCGGGGAGCTGTTTTTT.

The rearrangement links TRBV19 to TRBJ2-3; TRBD2 is a possible D gene (5 bases). The CDR3 length is 15 residues. V dropped 0 bases and J dropped 6 bases, with 13 bases sitting between them. Germline CDR1 is LNHDA and CDR2 is SQIVND (reference sequence). CDR3 sequence reads: CASSIDAGPQDTQYF. CDR3 nucleotides: TGTGCCAGTAGTATAGACGCGGGTCCCCAGGATACGCAGTATTTT.

J is TRBJ2-5 and V is TRBV5-1, with D unresolved. The V gene's germline CDR1 is SGHRS and CDR2 YFSETQ. CDR3 size: 13 residues. The V end was cut by 0 bases, the J end by 5 bases, with 8 bases between. CDR3 sequence (DNA): TGCGCCAGCAGCTTGGCGCCGCGGGAGACCCAGTACTTC. This encodes CASSLAPRETQYF.

Here the CDR3 DNA reads TGCGCCAGCAGCCAGGACTCTGAAAAACTGTTTTTT. Protein product: CASSQDSEKLFF. The chain recombines TRBV5-1 with TRBJ1-4, with D hard to call. From germline, CDR1 is SGHRS and CDR2 YFSETQ. Trimming took 4 bases from V and 7 from J, leaving 8 bases between them. There are 12 residues in the CDR3.

The DNA for the CDR3 is TGCGCCAGCAGAGGGACAGGCACTGAAGCTTTCTTT. Residues: CASRGTGTEAFF. The chain combines TRBV10-2 with TRBJ1-1; 8 bases line up with TRBD1. Trimming removed 6 bases from V and 4 bases from J; junction bases left unmatched: 1. The CDR3 totals 12 residues. Germline V lookup: CDR1 WSHSY, CDR2 SAAADI.

The chain uses TRBV4-2 and TRBJ1-3; D perhaps matches TRBD1 (5 bases). V was shortened by 0 bases and J by 4 bases, with 10 bases between the two germline ends. The CDR3 covers 15 residues. CDR1 and CDR2 (germline): LGHNA, YNFKEQ. CDR3 coding DNA: TGTGCCAGCAGCCAAGATCGAGGGGTCGGAAACACCATATATTTT. As protein: CASSQDRGVGNTIYF.

This chain connects TRBV10-3 to TRBJ1-1, with D hard to call. Looked up from germline, CDR1 is ENHRY and CDR2 is SYGVKD. Trimming took 0 bases from V and 4 from J, leaving 12 bases between them. This CDR3 is built from 15 residues. CDR3: CAISESGASVTEAFF. DNA of the CDR3: TGTGCCATCAGTGAGTCGGGAGCCAGCGTCACTGAAGCTTTCTTT.

The CDR3 bases are TGTGCCATCAGCGGCACTCCGACGGATACGCAGTATTTT. Amino acid sequence: CAISGTPTDTQYF. V gene TRBV10-3 combines with J gene TRBJ2-3; D remains unclear. V shed 6 bases and J shed 6 bases, with 13 bases lying between them. This CDR3 is 13 amino acids long. CDR1 is ENHRY, CDR2 SYGVKD, per germline.

The chain joins TRBV29-1 to TRBJ2-5, with 9 bases matching TRBD2. This CDR3 region has 14 residues. The germline CDR1 and CDR2 sequences are SQVTM and ANQGSEA. With 3 bases clipped from V and 4 bases from J, the junction kept 6 bases outside the gene matches. The CDR3 DNA reads as TGCAGCGTTGATGGCGGGGGGGCGGGAGAGACCCAGTACTTC. It encodes CSVDGGGAGETQYF.

This clone has a single count. V usage is TRBV30 and J usage is TRBJ2-7; 11 nucleotides line up with TRBD2. V lost 1 base to trimming and J lost 3 bases; unmatched junction nucleotides: 2. Germline CDR1 GTSNPN, CDR2 SVGIG (reference sequence). The CDR3 has 14 amino acids. The CDR3 spells CAWSETSGSYEQYF. CDR3 nucleotide sequence: TGTGCCTGGAGTGAAACTAGCGGGAGCTACGAGCAGTACTTC.

The rearrangement joins TRBV14 to TRBJ2-6; 8 bases map to TRBD2. V shed 1 base, J shed 8 bases, and the junction held 10 bases outside the gene matches. From germline, CDR1 is SGHDN and CDR2 FVKESK. This CDR3 has 17 residues. In nucleotides, the CDR3 is TGTGCCAGCAGCCAAGGGGGATTCCGGGGGGGGCCCAACGTCCTGACTTTC. Protein sequence: CASSQGGFRGGPNVLTF.

This clone was picked up a small number of times. This chain uses TRBV29-1 with TRBJ1-5, with 7 positions matching TRBD1. J lost 6 bases, V lost 4 bases, and 9 bases had no gene match. Germline V gene data show CDR1 as SQVTM and CDR2 as ANQGSEA. This CDR3 has 14 residues. The CDR3 DNA is TGCAGCGTTGGAGGGACAGCCACAGGTCAGCCCCAGCATTTT. Translating gives CSVGGTATGQPQHF.

This clone was observed a single time. The V and J genes are TRBV5-1 and TRBJ2-3; the match to TRBD2 covers 8 bases. Trimming at V came to 4 bases and at J to 0 bases, leaving 7 bases not matched to a gene. This CDR3 spans 16 amino acids. Germline loops: CDR1 SGHRS, CDR2 YFSETQ. CDR3 sequence reads: CASSQQLAASTDTQYF. In nucleotides, the CDR3 is TGCGCCAGCAGCCAACAACTAGCGGCTAGCACAGATACGCAGTATTTT.

V is TRBV10-2 and J is TRBJ2-2, with 7 bases aligning to TRBD2. Unmatched junction bases numbered 6, after V lost 8 bases and J lost 6 bases. Germline-derived CDR1 and CDR2 are WSHSY and SAAADI. This CDR3 has 13 amino acids. CDR3 protein: CASALAGAGELFF. For the CDR3, the DNA is TGCGCCAGCGCCCTTGCGGGGGCCGGGGAGCTGTTTTTT.

This sequence joins TRBV28 and TRBJ2-7; D remains unclear. The CDR3 runs to 12 residues. V lost 6 bases and J 1 base, leaving 7 bases between the germline ends. Germline CDR1 is MDHEN and CDR2 is SYDVKM. The CDR3 region is CASRGYSYEQYF. DNA for the CDR3: TGTGCCAGCAGGGGGTATTCCTACGAGCAGTACTTC.

This chain links TRBV2 with TRBJ2-1, with D perhaps assigned TRBD1 or TRBD2 (5 bases each). Germline assignment: CDR1 SNHLY and CDR2 FYNNEI. The CDR3 has 11 amino acids. V dropped 8 bases and J dropped 9 bases, with 11 bases sitting between them. CDR3 region: CASSFGGEQFF. The CDR3 DNA sequence: TGTGCCAGCTCTTTTGGGGGTGAGCAGTTCTTC.

The V gene is TRBV18, the J gene TRBJ2-3; tentative D call: TRBD2 (6 bases). The CDR3 totals 16 residues. Germline CDR1 and CDR2: KGHSH and LQKENI. V lost 3 bases and J lost 5, with 18 bases in between. The CDR3 here is CASSPSGGALKDTQYF. Written as DNA, the CDR3 is TGTGCCAGCTCACCTAGCGGCGGTGCTTTAAAAGATACGCAGTATTTT.

The table lists this clone with a count of one. The rearrangement uses TRBV10-3 and TRBJ1-2, with a tentative D call TRBD1 (5 bases). The CDR3 spans 14 residues. Germline lookup yields CDR1 ENHRY and CDR2 SYGVKD. Between the trimmed V and J ends, which lost 3 bases and 8 bases, there was a span of 16 bases. CDR3 sequence (DNA): TGTGCCATCAGTGAACTGGGCGGAGGGGAGGGCTACACCTTC. Its protein product is CAISELGGGEGYTF.

The rearrangement uses TRBV5-8 and TRBJ2-7; possible D gene TRBD2, 7 bases. The V and J ends lost 8 bases and 3 bases respectively, with 18 bases between them. The germline CDR1 and CDR2 sequences are SGHTS and YDEGEE. The CDR3 has 14 residues. The CDR3, as DNA: TGTGCCAGTCACGGGGGGCTAGCGGTCTACGAGCAGTACTTC. Its protein product is CASHGGLAVYEQYF.

This clone appeared a single time. V usage is TRBV5-4 and J usage is TRBJ2-7; TRBD1 might be the D (5 bases). The CDR3 contains 13 residues. The V end was cut by 4 bases, the J end by 5 bases, with 13 bases between. CDR1 is SGHNT, CDR2 YYREEE, per germline (reference sequence). CDR3 in amino acids: CASSPRVTDEQYF. CDR3 DNA sequence: TGTGCCAGCAGCCCCAGGGTTACGGACGAGCAGTACTTC.